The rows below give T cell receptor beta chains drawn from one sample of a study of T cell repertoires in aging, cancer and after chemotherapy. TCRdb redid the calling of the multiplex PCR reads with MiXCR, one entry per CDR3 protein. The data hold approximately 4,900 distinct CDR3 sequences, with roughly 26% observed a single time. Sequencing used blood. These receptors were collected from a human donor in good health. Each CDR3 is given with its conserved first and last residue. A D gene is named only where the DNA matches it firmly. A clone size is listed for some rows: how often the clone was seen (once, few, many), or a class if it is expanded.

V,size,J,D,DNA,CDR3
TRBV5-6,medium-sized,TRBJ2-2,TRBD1,TGTGCCAGCAGCGGACAGGGGGGACTCGGGGAGCTGTTTTTT,CASSGQGGLGELFF
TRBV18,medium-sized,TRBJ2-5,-,TGTGCCAGCTCACTTCTAGGGAGTGCAGAGACCCAGTACTTC,CASSLLGSAETQYF
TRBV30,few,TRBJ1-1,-,TGTGCCTGGAGAATACAGGGGAACACTGAAGCTTTCTTT,CAWRIQGNTEAFF
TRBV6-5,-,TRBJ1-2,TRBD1,TGTGCCAGCAGACCGGGACAGGGGGACTATGGCTACACCTTC,CASRPGQGDYGYTF
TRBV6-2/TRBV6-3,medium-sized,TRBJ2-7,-,TGTGCCAGCAGTCGGACAGAAGTCTACGAGCAGTACTTC,CASSRTEVYEQYF
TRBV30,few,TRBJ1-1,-,TGTGCCTGGAGTGTAGCCTTTCGGGGAACCACTGAAGCTTTCTTT,CAWSVAFRGTTEAFF
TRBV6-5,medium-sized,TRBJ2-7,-,TGTGCCAGCAGTTACTCGCTCGCCCTCGAGCAGTACTTC,CASSYSLALEQYF
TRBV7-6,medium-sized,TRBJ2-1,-,TGTGCCAGCAGCTTGGGGTTTACTGGATACAATGAGCAGTTCTTC,CASSLGFTGYNEQFF
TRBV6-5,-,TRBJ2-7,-,TGTGCCAGCAGTCACCCGGGGGTTTCCTACGAGCAGTACTTC,CASSHPGVSYEQYF
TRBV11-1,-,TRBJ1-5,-,TGTGCCAGCAGCTCCCGGGGGGAGCATCAGCCCCAGCATTTT,CASSSRGEHQPQHF
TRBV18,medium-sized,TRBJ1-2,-,TGTGCCAGCTCACCACAGGGAGGCGATGGCTACACCTTC,CASSPQGGDGYTF
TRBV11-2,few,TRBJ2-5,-,TGTGCCAGCCCGCCGGGGCGGAGCTTGGGAGAGACCCAGTACTTC,CASPPGRSLGETQYF
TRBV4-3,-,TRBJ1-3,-,TGCGCCAGCAGCCAAGCGATAGGGGAAGGAAACACCATATATTTT,CASSQAIGEGNTIYF
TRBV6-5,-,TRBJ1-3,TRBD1,TGTGCCAGCACCCACAGGGGGCAGGGGGATGGAAACACCATATATTTT,CASTHRGQGDGNTIYF
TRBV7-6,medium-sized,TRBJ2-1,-,TGTGCCAGCAGCCCAGTGACCTCCTACAATGAGCAGTTCTTC,CASSPVTSYNEQFF
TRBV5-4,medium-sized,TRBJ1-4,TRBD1,TGTGCCAGCAGCTCGCGGGACAGGATGGAAAAACTGTTTTTT,CASSSRDRMEKLFF
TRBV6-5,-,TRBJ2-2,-,TGTGCCAGCAGTTACTTCGGGACGGACACCGGGGAGCTGTTTTTT,CASSYFGTDTGELFF
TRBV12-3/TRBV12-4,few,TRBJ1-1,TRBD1,TGTGCCAGCAGCTACTCCTCGGACAGGGCGAGAACTGAAGCTTTCTTT,CASSYSSDRARTEAFF
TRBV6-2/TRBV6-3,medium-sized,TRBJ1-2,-,TGTGCCAGCAGTTACTTCGAGGCGACACCTAACTATGGCTACACCTTC,CASSYFEATPNYGYTF
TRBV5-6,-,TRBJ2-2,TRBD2,TGTGCCAGCAGCTTTCGGACTAGCGGGGGGCCAAACACCGGGGAGCTGTTTTTT,CASSFRTSGGPNTGELFF
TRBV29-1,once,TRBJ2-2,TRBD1,TGCAGCGTAGCGCGACCGGGACAGGGGGGACTCGGGGAGCTGTTTTTT,CSVARPGQGGLGELFF
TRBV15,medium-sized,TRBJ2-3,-,TGTGCCACCAGCAGAGAGCAGGGGGGAGCAGATACGCAGTATTTT,CATSREQGGADTQYF
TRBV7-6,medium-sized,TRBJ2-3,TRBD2,TGTGCCAGCAGCTATAGCGGGATCAGCACAGATACGCAGTATTTT,CASSYSGISTDTQYF
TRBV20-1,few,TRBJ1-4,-,TGCAGTGCCACCTCCGGGGTGGGTTTTGAAAAACTGTTTTTT,CSATSGVGFEKLFF
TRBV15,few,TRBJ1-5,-,TGTGCCACCAGCGGGACGAGGGGGGGGAGCAATCAGCCCCAGCATTTT,CATSGTRGGSNQPQHF
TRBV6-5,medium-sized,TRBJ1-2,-,TGTGCCAGCAGCCGGCTTACGGCTAACTATGGCTACACCTTC,CASSRLTANYGYTF
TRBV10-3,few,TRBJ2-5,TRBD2,TGTGCCATCAGTGAGTTTATGAGCGGGAGAGGAGAGACCCAGTACTTC,CAISEFMSGRGETQYF
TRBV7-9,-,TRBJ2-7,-,TGTGCCAGCAGCTTTTTTTACGACTCCTACGAGCAGTACTTC,CASSFFYDSYEQYF
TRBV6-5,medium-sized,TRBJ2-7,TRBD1,TGTGCCAGCAGTTACGGGACAGGGTCCAACTTCTGGGAGCAGTACTTC,CASSYGTGSNFWEQYF
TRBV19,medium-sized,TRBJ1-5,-,TGTGCCAGTAGTATAAAGAAAACAGGGAACAATCAGCCCCAGCATTTT,CASSIKKTGNNQPQHF
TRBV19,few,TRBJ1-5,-,TGTGCCAGTAGTACGGGGCTTGTCTGGGTTGGGAATCAGCCCCAGCATTTT,CASSTGLVWVGNQPQHF
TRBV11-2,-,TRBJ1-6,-,TGTGCCAGCAGCGCGGCCGCTAGCTCCTATAATTCACCCCTCCACTTT,CASSAAASSYNSPLHF
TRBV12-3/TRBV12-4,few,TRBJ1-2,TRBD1,TGTGCCAGCAGCTATGACAGGGACTATGGCTACACCTTC,CASSYDRDYGYTF
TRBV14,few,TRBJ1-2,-,TGTGCCAGCAGCCAAGTTGACGGGCTGATAAACTATGGCTACACCTTC,CASSQVDGLINYGYTF
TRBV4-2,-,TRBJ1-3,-,TGTGCCAGCAGCCAAGTTTTTCCCGGCCAGACCAACTCTGGAAACACCATATATTTT,CASSQVFPGQTNSGNTIYF
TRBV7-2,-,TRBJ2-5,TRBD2,TGTGCCAGCAGTCGCACGGGGTCTTCCGGGGGGGAGACCCAGTACTTC,CASSRTGSSGGETQYF
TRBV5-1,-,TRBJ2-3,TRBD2,TGCGCCAGCAGCGAGATAGCGGGACCTAGCACAGATACGCAGTATTTT,CASSEIAGPSTDTQYF
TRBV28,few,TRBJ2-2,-,TGTGCCAGCAGGGTCGGCGGTGACGGGGAGCTGTTTTTT,CASRVGGDGELFF
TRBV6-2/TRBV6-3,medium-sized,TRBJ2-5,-,TGTGCCAGCAGTCACACAGGGATCCAAGAGACCCAGTACTTC,CASSHTGIQETQYF
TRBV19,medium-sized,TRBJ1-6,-,TGTGCCAGTAGCGCATCAGGGGTGTCACCCCTCCACTTT,CASSASGVSPLHF
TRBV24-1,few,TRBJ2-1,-,TGTGCCACCAGTGAACCCTACAATGAGCAGTTCTTC,CATSEPYNEQFF